Following are 8 T cell receptor beta chains from one sample sequenced in a study of T cell responses to AZD1222 COVID-19 vaccine. TCRdb's copy holds only in-frame clones and misses some; the assay was immunoSEQ multiplex PCR. The sample has 80,000 or so clones; just over 90% are singletons. The specimen comprised peripheral blood, sampled on day 0 of MenACWY control vaccination. The origin of the receptors is an adult in good health.

This clone has a single count. The chain recombines TRBV7-9 with TRBJ2-1; D is unresolved. Germline lookup yields CDR1 SEHNR and CDR2 FQNEAQ (reference sequence). The CDR3 covers 14 residues. Trimming stripped 2 bases from V and 6 bases from J, with 11 bases between. The CDR3 DNA is TGTGCCAGCAGCTTAAGTAACAGCCCCAATGAGCAGTTCTTC. This sequence encodes CASSLSNSPNEQFF. The whole variable domain, remainder taken from reference TRBV7-9 and TRBJ2-1, is DTGVSQNPRHKITKRGQNVTFRCDPISEHNRLYWYRQTLGQGPEFLTYFQNEAQLEKSRLLSDRFSAERPKGSFSTLEIQRTEQGDSAMYLCASSLSNSPNEQFFGPGTRLTVL.

The rearrangement links TRBV5-1 to TRBJ1-1; D remains ambiguous. Germline values: CDR1 SGHRS, CDR2 YFSETQ. The CDR3 is made up of 13 amino acids. The germline V and J ends were trimmed by 0 bases and 4 bases, with 7 bases remaining between them. The CDR3 loop is CASSLGYSTEAFF. The CDR3 DNA sequence: TGCGCCAGCAGCTTGGGTTACAGCACTGAAGCTTTCTTT.

V gene TRBV29-1 combines with J gene TRBJ2-5; D is undetermined. This CDR3 region has 11 residues. The germline CDR1 and CDR2 sequences are SQVTM and ANQGSEA. V lost 5 bases and J lost 5, with 9 bases in between. The CDR3 DNA reads TGCAGCGTTCCGGTCAGGGAGACCCAGTACTTC. Residues: CSVPVRETQYF.

This rearrangement joins TRBV5-4 to TRBJ1-2; D remains ambiguous. The CDR3 contains 12 residues. CDR1 and CDR2 (germline): SGHNT, YYREEE (reference sequence). V lost 1 base to trimming and J lost 8 bases, with 9 bases between them. The CDR3 loop reads CASSLSGRGYTF. The CDR3 nucleotides are TGTGCCAGCAGCTTGAGCGGCAGGGGCTACACCTTC.

The CDR3 sequence is CASSRTTANYEQYF. CDR3 DNA: TGTGCCAGCAGCCGCACGACAGCGAACTACGAGCAGTACTTC. The rearrangement uses TRBV7-2 and TRBJ2-7, with TRBD1 as a possible D gene (5 bases). The CDR3 has 14 amino acids. Germline lookup yields CDR1 SGHTA and CDR2 FQGNSA. Trimming removed 5 bases at V and 3 bases at J, with 14 bases between.

The chain combines TRBV5-1 with TRBJ2-1, with TRBD2 identical over 11 bases. CDR1 SGHRS and CDR2 YFSETQ come from the germline V gene. The CDR3 runs to 16 residues. Trimming removed 2 bases from V and 6 bases from J; junction bases left unmatched: 7. CDR3 in amino acids: CASSFGFTSGSNEQFF. CDR3 nucleotides: TGCGCCAGCAGCTTTGGTTTTACTAGCGGGAGCAATGAGCAGTTCTTC.

This chain connects TRBV28 to TRBJ2-7; D tentatively reads TRBD1 or TRBD2 (7 bases each). The germline V gene has CDR1 MDHEN and CDR2 SYDVKM. Deletions cut 7 bases from V and 4 bases from J, with 17 bases between. The CDR3 covers 14 residues. CDR3 residues: CASTPGEGAYEQYF. In DNA, the CDR3 is TGTGCCAGCACCCCGGGGGAGGGGGCATACGAGCAGTACTTC.

The V gene is TRBV15, the J gene TRBJ2-2, with 7 bases identical to TRBD1. There are 16 residues in the CDR3. Unmatched junction bases numbered 8, after V lost 1 base and J lost 6 bases. Germline assignment: CDR1 LNHNV and CDR2 YYDKDF (reference sequence). The CDR3 loop reads CATSRGDSRSPGELFF. The CDR3 DNA is TGTGCCACCAGCAGAGGGGACAGTAGGTCCCCCGGGGAGCTGTTTTTT. The entire variable domain, with the rest obtained from reference TRBV15 and TRBJ2-2, is as follows: DAMVIQNPRYQVTQFGKPVTLSCSQTLNHNVMYWYQQKSSQAPKLLFHYYDKDFNNEADTPDNFQSRRPNTSFCFLDIRSPGLGDTAMYLCATSRGDSRSPGELFFGEGSRLTVL.